The entry below gives a single T cell receptor (beta chain) sequence along with its context. The antigen is not known. This CDR3 contains 11 residues. From germline, CDR1 is DFQATT and CDR2 SNEGSKA (reference sequence). V lost 6 bases, J lost 5 bases, and 2 bases stayed unmatched. A multiplex PCR was run with 60 Vbeta primers and 13 Jbeta primers. The data were produced by immunoSEQ multiplex PCR, yet TCRdb's version contains in-frame clones alone and is incomplete. The top ten hold about 4.9% of the sample, which has fewer than 200,000 clones, about 76% seen once. The sample belongs to a study of cytomegalovirus exposure and HLA in healthy donors. Broader study findings: TCR beta V segments were, for the most part, productive about 87% or about 30% of the time in an earlier analysis.

The sequence was obtained from a woman between 18 and 29 years old in good health and CMV-seropositive. The chain employs TRBV20-1 and TRBJ2-3; 7 nucleotides line up with TRBD2. Sequencing input: PBMCs. The CDR3 region is CSATGGDTQYF. CDR3 in DNA: TGCAGTGCCACGGGGGGAGATACGCAGTATTTT.